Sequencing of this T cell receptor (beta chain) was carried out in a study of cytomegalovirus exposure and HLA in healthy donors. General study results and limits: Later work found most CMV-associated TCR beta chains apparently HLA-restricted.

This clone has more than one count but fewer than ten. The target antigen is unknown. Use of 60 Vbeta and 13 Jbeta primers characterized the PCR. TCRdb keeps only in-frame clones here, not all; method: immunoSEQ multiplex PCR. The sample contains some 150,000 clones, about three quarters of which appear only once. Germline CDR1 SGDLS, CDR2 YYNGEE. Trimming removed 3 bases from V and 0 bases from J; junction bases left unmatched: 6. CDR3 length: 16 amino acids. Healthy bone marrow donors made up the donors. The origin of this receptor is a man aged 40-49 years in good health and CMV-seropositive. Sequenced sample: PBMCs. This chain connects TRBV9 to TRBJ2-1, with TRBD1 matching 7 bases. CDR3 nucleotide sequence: TGTGCCAGCAGCGCCGTCACAGGGGCCTCCTACAATGAGCAGTTCTTC. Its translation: CASSAVTGASYNEQFF.